Sequencing of this T cell receptor beta chain was carried out in a study of blood T cells in healthy people across ages. Across the study: Capture via template switching afforded approximately one barcoded beta molecule per two T cells.

Comment on this clonotype: Its cognate antigen is unknown.

The total RNA that was extracted per sample amounted to at least 6 micrograms. Trimming shortened V by 5 bases and J by 3 bases, and 9 bases separated the two germline ends. The CDR3 has 13 residues. Germline V CDR1 and CDR2: KGHDR, SFDVKD. Study results and limitations: PBMCs were not sorted, which prevented a conclusive comparison of naive versus antigen-experienced cells.

A second PCR of roughly 7 to 11 cycles used a sample-barcoded 5' primer and a J-beta primer mix. In TCRdb, the 5' RACE reads were re-called with MiXCR into one record per CDR3 protein. The sample holds approximately 800,000 distinct CDR3 sequences, 62% seen once. The chain combines TRBV24-1 with TRBJ1-2, with D hard to call. This receptor was obtained from a man aged 25 to 40 in good health. Sequenced material: blood. The CDR3 loop is CATSGWGDYGYTF. The CDR3 DNA reads as TGTGCCACCAGTGGTTGGGGAGACTATGGCTACACCTTC.